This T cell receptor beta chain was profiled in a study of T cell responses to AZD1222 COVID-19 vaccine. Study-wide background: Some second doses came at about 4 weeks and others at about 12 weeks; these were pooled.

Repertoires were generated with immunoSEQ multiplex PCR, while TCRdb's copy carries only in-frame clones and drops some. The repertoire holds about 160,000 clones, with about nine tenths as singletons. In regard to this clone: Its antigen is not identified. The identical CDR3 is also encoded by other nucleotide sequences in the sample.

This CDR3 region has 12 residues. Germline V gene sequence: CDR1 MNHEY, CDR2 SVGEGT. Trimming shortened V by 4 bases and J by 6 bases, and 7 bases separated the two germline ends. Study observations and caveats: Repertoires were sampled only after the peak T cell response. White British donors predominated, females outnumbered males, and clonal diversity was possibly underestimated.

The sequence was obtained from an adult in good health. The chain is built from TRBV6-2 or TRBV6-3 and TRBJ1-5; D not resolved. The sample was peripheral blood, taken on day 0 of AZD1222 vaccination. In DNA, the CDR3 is TGTGCCAGCAGTTCTGGAGGTCAGCCCCAGCATTTT. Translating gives CASSSGGQPQHF.